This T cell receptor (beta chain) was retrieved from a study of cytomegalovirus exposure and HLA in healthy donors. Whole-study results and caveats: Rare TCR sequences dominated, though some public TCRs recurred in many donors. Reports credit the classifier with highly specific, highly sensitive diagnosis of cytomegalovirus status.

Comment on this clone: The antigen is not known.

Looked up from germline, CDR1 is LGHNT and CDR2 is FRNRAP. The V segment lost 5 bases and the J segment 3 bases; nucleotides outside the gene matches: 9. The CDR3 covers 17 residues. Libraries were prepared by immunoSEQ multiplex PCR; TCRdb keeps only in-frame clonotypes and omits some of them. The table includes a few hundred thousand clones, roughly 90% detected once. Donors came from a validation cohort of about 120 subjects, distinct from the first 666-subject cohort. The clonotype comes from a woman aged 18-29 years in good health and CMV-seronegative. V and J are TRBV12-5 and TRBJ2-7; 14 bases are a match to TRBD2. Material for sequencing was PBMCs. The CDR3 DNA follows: TGTGCTAGTGGTCCCAATGCCGGGACTAGCGGGAGCTACGAGCAGTACTTC. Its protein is CASGPNAGTSGSYEQYF.